The clone carrying this T cell receptor (beta chain) was recorded a few times. What it recognizes is unknown. V was trimmed by 1 base and J by 4 bases, leaving 16 bases between them. The V gene's germline CDR1 is MGHRA and CDR2 YSYEKL. The length of the CDR3 is 16 residues. MiXCR, run by TCRdb on the reads, gives a single entry per CDR3 protein. This sample yields some 700,000 distinct CDR3 sequences, of which roughly 36% are seen a single time; under 3.5% belongs to the top ten. The sample comes from a study of T cell repertoires in cytomegalovirus infection. Overall study context: Public signatures in TCR beta pointed to CMV infection and matching HLA type. Study results and limitations: Dominant in the ex vivo response were TCR beta clonotypes restricted by HLA-C and specific for CMV.

This clonotype was obtained from a human donor in good health (CMV status not recorded). Some clones in this sample may be carry-over from other donors' samples. The specimen sequenced was PBMCs. V is TRBV4-1 and J is TRBJ2-5; D is ambiguous. CDR3 in amino acids: CASSQVPSVGPETQYF. CDR3 in DNA: TGCGCCAGCAGCCAAGTTCCATCCGTGGGCCCAGAGACCCAGTACTTC.